This T cell receptor (beta chain) was recorded in a study of response to subunit inactivated influenza vaccine (dated by TCRdb to 2016 to 2019). Describing the broader study: Deep quantitative T cell receptor repertoire profiling was used in the study to track responses to a trivalent subunit inactivated influenza vaccine. Overall study results and their limits: The authors proposed that each seasonal influenza vaccination may bring in only a limited number of new T cells.

This clonotype has ten or more counts. Its target antigen remains unknown. Per-base qualities were not stored, and no clone one base away is much larger. V sheds 1 base and J sheds 0 bases, leaving 16 bases between their ends. Its CDR3 holds 17 amino acids, cysteine through phenylalanine. The CDR3 DNA has 51 bases and is translated from base 1. From the germline V gene (reference sequence), CDR1 is DFQATT and CDR2 is SNEGSKA. Library method: RT-PCR. The sequencer listed for this sample is Illumina HiSeq 2500. TCRdb reprocessing: public reads trimmed at Q25 with fastp, clones called with MiXCR, in-frame beta chains kept. Each CDR3 protein gets just one entry, which takes the most common genes and DNA from the rows behind it. The sample table contains about 580,000 distinct CDR3 sequences; only one count was recorded for 14% of them. More than 9.5% of the sample belongs to the ten largest clones.

Sequenced here: PBMCs from blood, sampled approximately 12 days after vaccination. This TCR was recovered from a man between 45 and 60 years old who received an inactivated influenza vaccine. Donor details come from another sample of the same person, matched by shared clones. Recombination joined TRBV20-1 with TRBJ1-3; TRBD1 is a weak D gene call, 6 bases matching. The nucleotide sequence reads as follows: TGCAGTGCTAGAGCCGGGACACCCCGTTACTCTGGAAACACCATATATTTT. Translated, it reads CSARAGTPRYSGNTIYF.